The 11 T cell receptor beta chains below were found in one sample sequenced in a study of quantifying T cell responses using KT2 cells. The wider study: cDNA was made from DNase-treated RNA using alpha and beta constant primers.

The cDNA 3' end received a ligated oligonucleotide with a UMI. The first PCR ran 3 to 5 cycles with an equimolar RC1.1 and RC1.2 beta primer mix. Each CDR3 protein is one row after TCRdb ran MiXCR on the UMI-ligation and nested PCR reads. The repertoire consists of fewer than 40,000 distinct CDR3 sequences, with less than 7.5% occurring once and the leading ten covering about 15%. Material: PBMCs spiked with cells of the T cell clone KT2. These receptors came from a human donor.

The CDR3 DNA sequence: TGTGCCAGCAGTGCAAACCTACAGAGAGATACGCAGTATTTT. It specifies CASSANLQRDTQYF. The V and J genes are TRBV28 and TRBJ2-3; D is undetermined. V was trimmed by 5 bases and J by 5 bases, leaving 14 bases between them. The V gene's germline CDR1 is MDHEN and CDR2 SYDVKM. The CDR3 is 14 amino acids.

This clonotype showed up just a few times. The V gene is TRBV12-3 or TRBV12-4, the J gene TRBJ1-1, with a tentative D call TRBD1 (5 bases). This CDR3 spans 15 amino acids. V lost 5 bases, J lost 1 base, and 14 bases lay in between. CDR3 amino acids: CASSLSDSWNTEAFF. The CDR3 nucleotides are TGTGCCAGCAGTCTGAGCGACAGCTGGAACACTGAAGCTTTCTTT.

Ten or more counts support this clonotype. The gene calls are TRBV18 and TRBJ2-7, with a weak D call TRBD2 (6 bases). Germline assignment: CDR1 KGHSH and CDR2 LQKENI. The CDR3 contains 14 residues. Trimming took 5 bases from V and 2 from J, leaving 13 bases between them. This chain's CDR3 is CASSMGGTAYEQYF. CDR3 DNA: TGTGCCAGCTCAATGGGCGGGACCGCCTACGAGCAGTACTTC. Filled out from reference TRBV18 and TRBJ2-7, the complete variable domain reads NAGVMQNPRHLVRRRGQEARLRCSPMKGHSHVYWYRQLPEEGLKFMVYLQKENIIDESGMPKERFSAEFPKEGPSILRIQQVVRGDSAAYFCASSMGGTAYEQYFGPGTRLTVT.

There are a few counts of this clonotype. V and J are TRBV2 and TRBJ2-3; D remains ambiguous. V lost 2 bases to trimming and J lost 0 bases, with 9 bases between them. CDR1 and CDR2 from the germline V gene are SNHLY and FYNNEI. This CDR3 region has 15 residues. DNA for the CDR3: TGTGCCAGCAGTGAATGGTCCCTCAGCACAGATACGCAGTATTTT. It is translated as CASSEWSLSTDTQYF.

This clonotype is classed as medium-sized. The chain recombines TRBV2 with TRBJ1-6; 8 bases fit TRBD1. The V and J ends lost 1 base and 4 bases, in that order; junction bases with no gene match: 6. The CDR3 is 17 amino acids. Germline CDR1 SNHLY, CDR2 FYNNEI. The CDR3 is CASSEDRGRLYNSPLHF. The CDR3 DNA sequence: TGTGCCAGCAGTGAAGACAGGGGGAGGTTATATAATTCACCCCTCCACTTT.

The rearrangement links TRBV5-1 to TRBJ2-5; D ambiguous. Trimming removed 5 bases at V and 5 bases at J, with 16 bases between. Germline V CDR1 and CDR2: SGHRS, YFSETQ. The CDR3 loop spans 14 amino acids. The CDR3, as DNA: TGCGCCAGCAGAACCGGCCGGGTTGACGAGACCCAGTACTTC. This gives the protein CASRTGRVDETQYF. The entire variable domain, with the rest obtained from reference TRBV5-1 and TRBJ2-5, is as follows: KAGVTQTPRYLIKTRGQQVTLSCSPISGHRSVSWYQQTPGQGLQFLFEYFSETQRNKGNFPGRFSGRQFSNSRSEMNVSTLELGDSALYLCASRTGRVDETQYFGPGTRLLVL.

This chain links TRBV7-6 with TRBJ2-7; no clear D. V was shortened by 5 bases and J by 2 bases, with 16 bases between the two germline ends. The CDR3 is made up of 15 amino acids. Germline CDR1 and CDR2: SGHVS and FNYEAQ. The CDR3, as DNA: TGTGCCAGCAGCCCTAGGCCCGACAAAGCCTACGAGCAGTACTTC. It yields the protein CASSPRPDKAYEQYF.

In this sample, this clonotype turned up a few times. This chain connects TRBV15 to TRBJ2-6, with no clear D. CDR1 is LNHNV, CDR2 YYDKDF, per germline (reference sequence). This CDR3 comprises 15 residues. V lost 2 bases, J lost 0 bases, and 5 bases lay in between. This chain's CDR3 is CATSRPDSGANVLTF. The CDR3 nucleotides read TGTGCCACCAGCAGACCCGACTCTGGGGCCAACGTCCTGACTTTC.

This clonotype came up many times. The chain is built from TRBV10-2 and TRBJ2-7, with a possible D match to TRBD2 (5 bases). Germline CDR1 WSHSY, CDR2 SAAADI. V was pared by 2 bases and J by 11 bases, with 10 bases between. The CDR3 sequence is 11 residues long. CDR3 residues: CASSEIGEEYF. CDR3 in DNA: TGCGCCAGCAGTGAGATCGGGGAAGAGTACTTC.

Ten or more counts support this clonotype. CDR3 protein: CASSPTAGETDTQYF. DNA for the CDR3: TGTGCCAGCAGCCCAACAGCGGGAGAGACAGATACGCAGTATTTT. The chain carries TRBV3-1 and TRBJ2-3, with 8 bases fitting TRBD2. V shed 4 bases and J 3 bases; nucleotides not matched to a gene: 6. The CDR3 extends over 15 amino acids. CDR1 LGHDT and CDR2 YNNKEL come from the germline V gene (reference sequence).

The J gene is TRBJ2-1, the V gene TRBV7-9, with D possibly being TRBD2 (7 bases). Germline V lookup: CDR1 SEHNR, CDR2 FQNEAQ (reference sequence). The germline V and J ends were trimmed by 3 bases and 7 bases, with 16 bases remaining between them. The CDR3 runs 15 residues. CDR3 nucleotides: TGTGCCAGCAGCTTCGTGAGGGGGGGCCCGAATGAGCAGTTCTTC. Translated, it gives CASSFVRGGPNEQFF.